This T cell receptor beta chain was identified during a study of identical twins. TCRdb reprocessed the 5' RACE reads via MiXCR and lists one record per CDR3 protein. The sample lists about 240,000 distinct CDR3 sequences, approximately 8% occurring once. The germline gives CDR1 DFQATT, CDR2 SNEGSKA (reference sequence). Trimming stripped 6 bases from V and 3 bases from J, with 14 bases between. This CDR3 has 14 residues. There are many counts of this clonotype. These data also featured in a second study, about yellow fever vaccine responses in identical twins.

The source is a woman aged 18-30 years in good health. The source material was CD8+ T cells sorted from blood. V gene TRBV20-1 combines with J gene TRBJ2-2, with TRBD2 as a possible D gene (5 bases). The CDR3 region is CSARPPRDTGELFF. CDR3 bases: TGCAGTGCCCGTCCCCCGAGGGACACCGGGGAGCTGTTTTTT.